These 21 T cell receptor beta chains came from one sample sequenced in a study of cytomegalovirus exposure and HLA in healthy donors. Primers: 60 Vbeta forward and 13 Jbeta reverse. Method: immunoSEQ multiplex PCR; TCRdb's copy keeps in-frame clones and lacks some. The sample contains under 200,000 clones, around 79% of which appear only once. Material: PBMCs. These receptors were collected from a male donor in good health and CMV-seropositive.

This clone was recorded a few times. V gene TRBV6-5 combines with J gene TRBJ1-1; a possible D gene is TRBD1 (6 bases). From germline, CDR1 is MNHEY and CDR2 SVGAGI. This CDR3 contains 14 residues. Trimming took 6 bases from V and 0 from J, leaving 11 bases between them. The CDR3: CASSPDRLNTEAFF. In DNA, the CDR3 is TGTGCCAGCAGCCCAGACAGGTTGAACACTGAAGCTTTCTTT.

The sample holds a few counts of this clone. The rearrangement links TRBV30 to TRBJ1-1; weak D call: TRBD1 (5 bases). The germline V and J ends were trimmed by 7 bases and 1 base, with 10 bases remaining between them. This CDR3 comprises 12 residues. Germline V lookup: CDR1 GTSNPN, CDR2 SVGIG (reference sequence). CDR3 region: CALVGPNTEAFF. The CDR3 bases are TGTGCCTTGGTGGGGCCGAACACTGAAGCTTTCTTT.

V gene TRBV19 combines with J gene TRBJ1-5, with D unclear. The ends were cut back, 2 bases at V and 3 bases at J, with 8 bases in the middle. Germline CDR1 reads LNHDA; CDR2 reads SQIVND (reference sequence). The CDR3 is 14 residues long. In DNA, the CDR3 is TGTGCCAGTAGTATACTAGGCTCCAATCAGCCCCAGCATTTT. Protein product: CASSILGSNQPQHF. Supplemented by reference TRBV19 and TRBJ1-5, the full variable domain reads DGGITQSPKYLFRKEGQNVTLSCEQNLNHDAMYWYRQDPGQGLRLIYYSQIVNDFQKGDIAEGYSVSREKKESFPLTVTSAQKNPTAFYLCASSILGSNQPQHFGDGTRLSIL.

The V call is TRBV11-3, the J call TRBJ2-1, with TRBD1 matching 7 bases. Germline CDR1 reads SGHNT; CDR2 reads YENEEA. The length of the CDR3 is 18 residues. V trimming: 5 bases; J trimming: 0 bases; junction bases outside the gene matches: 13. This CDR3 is CASSPTGPLGGSYNEQFF. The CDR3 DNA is TGTGCCAGCAGCCCGACAGGGCCTTTGGGCGGCTCCTACAATGAGCAGTTCTTC. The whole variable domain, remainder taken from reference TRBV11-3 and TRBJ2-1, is EAGVVQSPRYKIIEKKQPVAFWCNPISGHNTLYWYLQNLGQGPELLIRYENEEAVDDSQLPKDRFSAERLKGVDSTLKIQPAELGDSAVYLCASSPTGPLGGSYNEQFFGPGTRLTVL.

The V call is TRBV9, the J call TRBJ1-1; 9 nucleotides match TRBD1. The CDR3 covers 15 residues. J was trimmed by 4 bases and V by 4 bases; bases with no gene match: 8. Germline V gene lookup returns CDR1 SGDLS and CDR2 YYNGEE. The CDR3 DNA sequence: TGTGCCAGCAGCCCCTGGACAGGGGAGGCCACTGAAGCTTTCTTT. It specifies CASSPWTGEATEAFF.

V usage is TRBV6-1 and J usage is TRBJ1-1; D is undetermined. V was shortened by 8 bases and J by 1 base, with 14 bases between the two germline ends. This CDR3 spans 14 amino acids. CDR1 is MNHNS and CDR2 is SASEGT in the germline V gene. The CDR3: CASAGRPTNTEAFF. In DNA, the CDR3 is TGTGCCAGCGCCGGGAGACCGACGAACACTGAAGCTTTCTTT.

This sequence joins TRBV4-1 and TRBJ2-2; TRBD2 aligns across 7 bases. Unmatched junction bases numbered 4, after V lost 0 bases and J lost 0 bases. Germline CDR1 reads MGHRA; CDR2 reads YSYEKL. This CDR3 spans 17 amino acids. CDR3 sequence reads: CASSQERGTSNTGELFF. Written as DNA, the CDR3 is TGCGCCAGCAGCCAAGAGCGGGGGACCTCGAACACCGGGGAGCTGTTTTTT.

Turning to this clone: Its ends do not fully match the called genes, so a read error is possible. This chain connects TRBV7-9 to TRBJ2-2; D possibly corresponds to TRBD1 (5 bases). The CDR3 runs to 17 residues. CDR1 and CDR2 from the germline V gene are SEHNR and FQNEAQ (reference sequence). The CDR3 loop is CSSSANVRAPNTGELFF. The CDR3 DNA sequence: TGTTCCAGCAGCGCCAACGTCAGGGCTCCGAACACCGGGGAGCTGTTTTTT.

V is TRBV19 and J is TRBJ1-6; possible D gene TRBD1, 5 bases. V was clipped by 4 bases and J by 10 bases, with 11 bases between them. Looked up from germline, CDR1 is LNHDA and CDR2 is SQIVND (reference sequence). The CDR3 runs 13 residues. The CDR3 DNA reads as TGTGCCAGTAGTAGCAGGGTGCAATCACCCCTCCACTTT. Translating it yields CASSSRVQSPLHF.

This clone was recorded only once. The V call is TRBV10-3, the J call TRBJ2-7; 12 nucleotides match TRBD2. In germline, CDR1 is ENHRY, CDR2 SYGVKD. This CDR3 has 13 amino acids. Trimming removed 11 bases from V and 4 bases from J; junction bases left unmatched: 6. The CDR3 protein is CAVGTSGPYEQYF. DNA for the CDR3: TGTGCCGTGGGGACTAGCGGGCCGTACGAGCAGTACTTC.

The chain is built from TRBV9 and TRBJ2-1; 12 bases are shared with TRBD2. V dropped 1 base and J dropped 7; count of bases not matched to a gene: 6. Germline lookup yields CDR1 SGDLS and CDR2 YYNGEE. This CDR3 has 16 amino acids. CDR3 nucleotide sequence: TGTGCCAGCAGCGTAATAGGACTAGCGGGGTGGAATGAGCAGTTCTTC. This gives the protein CASSVIGLAGWNEQFF.

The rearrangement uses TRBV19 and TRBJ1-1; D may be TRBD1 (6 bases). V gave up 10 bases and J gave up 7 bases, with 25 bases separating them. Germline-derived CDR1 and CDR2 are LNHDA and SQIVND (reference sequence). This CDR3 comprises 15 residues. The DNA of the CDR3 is TGTGCCACCTCGACAGGTGGAGGACACAGTCTTGAAGCTTTCTTT. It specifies CATSTGGGHSLEAFF.

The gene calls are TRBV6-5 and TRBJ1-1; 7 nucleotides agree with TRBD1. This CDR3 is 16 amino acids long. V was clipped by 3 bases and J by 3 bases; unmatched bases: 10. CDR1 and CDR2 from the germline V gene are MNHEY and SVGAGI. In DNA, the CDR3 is TGTGCCAGCAGTTATGACAGGGCAGAGGCCTACACTGAAGCTTTCTTT. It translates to CASSYDRAEAYTEAFF.

CDR3 DNA: TGTGCCTGGATAAGGCCCATTGGCAGGGGCTACACCTTC. This gives the protein CAWIRPIGRGYTF. The rearrangement uses TRBV30 and TRBJ1-2; no firm D call. Germline CDR1 reads GTSNPN; CDR2 reads SVGIG (reference sequence). This CDR3 has 13 amino acids. Trimming removed 4 bases from V and 8 bases from J, with 17 bases in between.

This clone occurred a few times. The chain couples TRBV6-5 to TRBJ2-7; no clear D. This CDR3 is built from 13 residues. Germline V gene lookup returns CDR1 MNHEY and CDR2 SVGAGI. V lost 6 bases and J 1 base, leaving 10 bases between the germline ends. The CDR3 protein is CASRGPWSYEQYF. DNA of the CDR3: TGTGCCAGCAGGGGCCCGTGGTCCTACGAGCAGTACTTC.

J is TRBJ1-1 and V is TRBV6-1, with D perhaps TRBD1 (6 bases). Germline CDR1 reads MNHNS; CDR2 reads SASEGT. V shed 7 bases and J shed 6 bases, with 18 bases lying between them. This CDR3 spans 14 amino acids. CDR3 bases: TGTGCCAGCACCGGAGGGGGGGGCGTAGCTGAAGCTTTCTTT. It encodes CASTGGGGVAEAFF.

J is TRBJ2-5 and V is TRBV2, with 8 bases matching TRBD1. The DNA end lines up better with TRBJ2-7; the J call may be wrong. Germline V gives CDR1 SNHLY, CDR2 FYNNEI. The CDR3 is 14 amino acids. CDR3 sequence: CASRSGQEIREQYF. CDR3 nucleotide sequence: TGTGCCAGCAGATCGGGACAGGAGATTCGCGAGCAGTACTTC.

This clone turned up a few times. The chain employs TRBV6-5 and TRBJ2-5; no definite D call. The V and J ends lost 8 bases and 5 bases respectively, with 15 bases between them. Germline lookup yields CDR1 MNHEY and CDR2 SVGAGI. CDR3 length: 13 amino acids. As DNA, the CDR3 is TGTGCCAGCCAGCAGGCCGTGGGCGAGACCCAGTACTTC. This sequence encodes CASQQAVGETQYF.

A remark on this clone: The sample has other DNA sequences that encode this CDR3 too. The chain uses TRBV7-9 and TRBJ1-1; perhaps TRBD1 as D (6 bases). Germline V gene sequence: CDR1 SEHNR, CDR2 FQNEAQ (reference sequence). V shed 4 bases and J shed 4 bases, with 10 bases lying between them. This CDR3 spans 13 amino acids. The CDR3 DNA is TGTGCCAGCAGCTCCCGAGGGGGCACTGAAGCTTTCTTT. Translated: CASSSRGGTEAFF.

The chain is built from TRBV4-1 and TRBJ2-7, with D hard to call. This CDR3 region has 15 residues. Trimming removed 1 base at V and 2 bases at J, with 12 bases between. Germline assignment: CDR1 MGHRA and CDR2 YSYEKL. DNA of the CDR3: TGCGCCAGCAGCCAAGGTGGGCAGGCAACCTACGAGCAGTACTTC. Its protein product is CASSQGGQATYEQYF.

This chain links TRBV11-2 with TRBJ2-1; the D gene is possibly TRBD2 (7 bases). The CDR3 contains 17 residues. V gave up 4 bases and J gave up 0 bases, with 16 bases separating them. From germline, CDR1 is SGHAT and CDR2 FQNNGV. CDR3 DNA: TGTGCCAGCAGCTCCGTGGGGGGGCGGGGCTCCTACAATGAGCAGTTCTTC. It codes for CASSSVGGRGSYNEQFF.